This TCR beta chain was sequenced in a study of T cells after yellow fever vaccination (dated by TCRdb to the late 2010s). Context from the whole study: The SMART-Seq v4 Ultra Low Input RNA kit was used to prepare libraries from fractions with low cell numbers. Two healthy male donors, one aged 18 to 30 and one aged 30 to 40 years, made up the cohort. Bulk PBMC replicates and cell subsets were isolated from blood drawn at multiple timepoints before and after both primary and secondary immunization. To follow T-cell clones before and after both primary and booster YFV17D yellow fever vaccination, bulk TCR alpha and beta repertoires underwent longitudinal sequencing.

The V end loses 6 bases and the J end loses 12 bases, and a stretch of 15 bases separates them. Spanning cysteine to phenylalanine, the CDR3 consists of 12 amino acids. Left in the record is the CDR3 DNA by itself, 36 bases read in frame from the first base. CDR1 and CDR2 (MDHEN, SYDVKM) derive from the germline V gene. Sample treatment or condition, as interpreted from the label and publication: live attenuated yellow fever vaccine strain. Two biological replicates of bulk PBMCs were collected at each blood-draw timepoint. PBMCs were isolated from peripheral blood using a standard Ficoll-Paque protocol. RNA was extracted with TriZol from bulk PBMCs, CD4 and CD8 fractions, and dextramer-positive and dextramer-negative fractions. TCR cDNA was synthesized by 5'RACE template switching, which introduced a universal primer site and unique molecular identifiers. cDNA synthesis was primed from both the TCR alpha and TCR beta constant segments. Libraries were amplified in two PCR steps, with sample barcodes and sequencing adapters added in the second step. Libraries were sequenced on Illumina HiSeq 2500 (2x100 bp) or NovaSeq (2x150 bp). The source study handled its data this way. MIGEC was used to demultiplex reads and collapse the reads into UMI consensus sequences, and MiXCR was used for V(D)J alignment. Vaccine-responding clonotypes were identified with edgeR using replicate PBMC samples, with FDR below 0.01 and a log2 fold change above 5 up to day 15 being required. Bulk clonotypes were assigned CD4 or CD8 identity according to which sequenced CD4 or CD8 repertoire held them at higher abundance. The public sequencing data were trimmed at Q25 with fastp and processed into clonotypes with MiXCR by TCRdb, which kept only in-frame beta chains. Entries that share a CDR3 protein sequence are merged under the most common genes and DNA. TCRdb's processing, not the study's, gives the V and J calls here. The table for this sample lists 300,000 to 450,000 distinct CDR3 sequences; approximately 6% of them were counted only once. Roughly 15% of the sample lies in the top ten.

General conclusions and limits of the study: Compared with the primary T-cell response, the secondary T-cell response was weaker but faster, peaking on day 5 rather than day 15. Only a couple of donors were included in the study, so the extent to which the findings can be generalized is limited. After the booster, most of the clones that had expanded following primary vaccination were detected again (about 95% of CD4 and around 88% of CD8), which suggests that memory was broadly maintained. A small fraction of clonotypes appeared in both the CD4 and CD8 compartments, likely as a result of convergent recombination. Computational filtering was needed because FACS-sorted repertoires could contain abundant contaminating clonotypes from the bulk population.

With regard to this clonotype: The clone's antigen remains unknown. Nothing much larger sits one base from this clone, and base qualities are not available.

Recombination joined TRBV28 with TRBJ2-1; a confident D gene designation cannot be given. The clonotype originates from a man aged 25-40 years who received the YFV17D yellow fever vaccine. Sequenced here: PBMCs, sampled 5 days after the yellow fever booster vaccination. The CDR3 reads CASSRLPGGQFF. The sequence in DNA is TGTGCCAGCAGCAGACTCCCGGGTGGGCAGTTCTTC. The reference TRBV28 and TRBJ2-1 proteins fill in what lies around the CDR3, so the full variable domain reads DVKVTQSSRYLVKRTGEKVFLECVQDMDHENMFWYRQDPGLGLRLIYFSYDVKMKEKGDIPEGYSVSREKKERFSLILESASTNQTSMYLCASSRLPGGQFFGPGTRLTVL.